The present entry profiles one T cell receptor beta chain with its context. These data are taken from a study of graft-versus-host responses after intestinal transplantation. Across the study: Recipients had transplants, and these were multivisceral, liver-intestinal, or isolated intestinal. All of the recipients had induction that used anti-thymocyte globulin, then tacrolimus and steroids for roughly three years.

Assay: immunoSEQ multiplex PCR; the TCRdb copy retains only in-frame clones and omits some. The sample contains 9,500 to 10,000 clones, roughly 93% of which appear only once. The CDR3 runs 14 residues. CDR1 ENHRY and CDR2 SYGVKD come from the germline V gene. V gave up 4 bases and J gave up 3 bases, with 12 bases separating them. The chain carries TRBV10-3 and TRBJ1-2, with D tentatively TRBD1 (6 bases). This clonotype was sampled from a human patient who received an intestinal transplant, so some T cells may come from the graft donor. The material was PBMCs, obtained 8 days after intestinal transplant. Written as DNA, the CDR3 is TGTGCCATCAGTGGGTTGGGGGCGTACTATGGCTACACCTTC. As protein: CAISGLGAYYGYTF.